Following are 10 T cell receptor beta chains from one sample sequenced in a study of T cell changes during pregnancy in multiple sclerosis. Data came from immunoSEQ multiplex PCR; TCRdb stores just in-frame clones and leaves some out. Among 45,000 to 60,000 clones listed, about nine tenths were seen once. This material consisted of CD4+ T cells from peripheral blood mononuclear cells, taken after pregnancy. These receptor sequences come from a female donor in good health, enrolled as a control in a pregnancy study.

The chain recombines TRBV6-5 with TRBJ2-2; the match to TRBD1 covers 7 bases. The CDR3 is 13 residues long. Germline trimming cut 5 bases from V and 5 bases from J; bases unmatched to any gene: 2. Germline assignment: CDR1 MNHEY and CDR2 SVGAGI. CDR3 region: CASSTQGTGELFF. CDR3 DNA sequence: TGTGCCAGCAGTACACAGGGGACCGGGGAGCTGTTTTTT.

This chain links TRBV7-3 with TRBJ1-1, with 7 bases aligning to TRBD1. Germline V CDR1 and CDR2: SGHTA, FQGTGA. The length of the CDR3 is 13 residues. The V and J ends lost 5 bases and 7 bases, in that order; junction bases with no gene match: 7. CDR3 sequence reads: CASSHDREGEAFF. CDR3 sequence (DNA): TGTGCCAGCAGCCACGACAGGGAAGGTGAAGCTTTCTTT.

The chain has TRBV7-8 and TRBJ2-5, with a weak D call TRBD2 (6 bases). The CDR3 spans 15 residues. The germline CDR1 and CDR2 sequences are SGHVS and FQNEAQ. V was cut by 2 bases and J by 4 bases, with 14 bases left in between. The CDR3 DNA reads TGTGCCAGCAGCTTAAGGCCCCTGGGAGGAGAGACCCAGTACTTC. The encoded protein is CASSLRPLGGETQYF.

The CDR3 sequence: CASRPRGGGVGEKLFF. The CDR3, as DNA: TGTGCCAGCAGACCCCGGGGGGGAGGAGTAGGAGAAAAACTGTTTTTT. V gene TRBV7-9 combines with J gene TRBJ1-4; tentative D call: TRBD1 (5 bases). CDR1 is SEHNR, CDR2 FQNEAQ, per germline (reference sequence). The CDR3 consists of 16 residues. V was trimmed by 6 bases and J by 8 bases, leaving 22 bases between them.

V gene TRBV5-4 combines with J gene TRBJ2-5; perhaps TRBD1 as D (6 bases). The CDR3 spans 15 residues. CDR1 SGHNT and CDR2 YYREEE come from the germline V gene (reference sequence). The V end lost 5 bases, the J end lost 2 bases, and 16 bases lay between the germline ends. The CDR3 DNA is TGTGCCAGCAGTTCGCCCCATGGACAGCAAGAGACCCAGTACTTC. Translating it yields CASSSPHGQQETQYF.

The chain recombines TRBV6-1 with TRBJ1-4; TRBD1 agrees at 10 bases. J lost 4 bases, V lost 8 bases, and 7 bases had no gene match. The CDR3 extends over 15 amino acids. Germline V CDR1 and CDR2: MNHNS, SASEGT. CDR3 in amino acids: CASLDRGRGNEKLFF. Written as DNA, the CDR3 is TGTGCCAGCCTCGACAGGGGGCGAGGTAATGAAAAACTGTTTTTT.

The V and J genes are TRBV29-1 and TRBJ1-1, with 10 bases identical to TRBD1. The CDR3 spans 13 residues. Germline CDR1 SQVTM, CDR2 ANQGSEA. V dropped 7 bases and J dropped 4; count of bases not matched to a gene: 6. The CDR3 bases are TGCAGCGGGACAGGGGGTGTGAGCACTGAAGCTTTCTTT. Amino acid sequence: CSGTGGVSTEAFF.

The chain carries TRBV5-1 and TRBJ1-1; 7 bases agree with TRBD1. The CDR3 is made up of 13 amino acids. V lost 4 bases to trimming and J lost 7 bases; unmatched junction nucleotides: 7. Germline V lookup: CDR1 SGHRS, CDR2 YFSETQ. The CDR3: CASSLEGASEAFF. CDR3 nucleotide sequence: TGCGCCAGCAGCCTTGAGGGGGCGAGTGAAGCTTTCTTT.

The CDR3 is CAGRITGSREKLFF. In DNA, the CDR3 is TGTGCCGGGAGGATTACAGGTTCACGGGAAAAACTGTTTTTT. The rearrangement joins TRBV19 to TRBJ1-4; a possible D gene is TRBD1 (5 bases). In germline, CDR1 is LNHDA, CDR2 SQIVND (reference sequence). The V end lost 11 bases, the J end lost 8 bases, and 21 bases lay between the germline ends. The CDR3 covers 14 residues. The variable domain in full, with the rest retrieved from reference TRBV19 and TRBJ1-4, is DGGITQSPKYLFRKEGQNVTLSCEQNLNHDAMYWYRQDPGQGLRLIYYSQIVNDFQKGDIAEGYSVSREKKESFPLTVTSAQKNPTAFYLCAGRITGSREKLFFGSGTQLSVL.

This rearrangement joins TRBV27 to TRBJ1-2, with TRBD1 identical over 7 bases. Germline trimming cut 5 bases from V and 3 bases from J; bases unmatched to any gene: 12. CDR1 and CDR2 from the germline V gene are MNHEY and SMNVEV (reference sequence). There are 16 residues in the CDR3. CDR3 bases: TGTGCCAGCAGTGCGGGTTACGGGACAGCCGACTATGGCTACACCTTC. Translation gives CASSAGYGTADYGYTF.